This T cell receptor (beta chain) was sequenced during a study of PD-L1 blockade in urothelial cancer. Study background: Analysis of blood occurred 3 weeks (second dose) and 6 weeks after treatment start. Notes on the study in general: Pretreatment TCR clonality in blood, when below the median, was predictive of better survival.

Concerning this clone: Its antigen is unknown.

The assay was immunoSEQ multiplex PCR, and TCRdb's table has in-frame clones only and misses some. The data show approximately 79,000 clones, approximately 90% seen once. Time point specified: peripheral blood 6 weeks after treatment start. Trimming shortened V by 6 bases and J by 3 bases, and 12 bases separated the two germline ends. CDR1 MDHEN and CDR2 SYDVKM come from the germline V gene. CDR3 size: 14 residues. The chain recombines TRBV28 with TRBJ1-5; D unresolved. The source is a woman over 75 with urothelial cancer. This specimen was PBMCs, taken around atezolizumab (anti-PD-L1) treatment. The CDR3 nucleotides read TGTGCCAGCAGAGGTTACAGCTTCAATCAGCCCCAGCATTTT. It is translated as CASRGYSFNQPQHF.